Below are 14 T cell receptor beta chains sequenced from a single sample in a study of siplizumab effects on memory and regulatory T cells. Using immunoSEQ multiplex PCR, the repertoire was profiled, and TCRdb retains in-frame clones only, with some absent. The repertoire has 56,000 or so clones, over 95% of them found once; the top ten carry less than 1.1%. Sequences were obtained from naive CD8+ T cells sorted from blood. Receptors originate from a human donor in good health.

The V gene is TRBV7-9, the J gene TRBJ2-7; D gene unclear. The CDR3 covers 11 residues. Trimming took 5 bases from V and 6 from J, leaving 8 bases between them. Looked up from germline, CDR1 is SEHNR and CDR2 is FQNEAQ (reference sequence). CDR3 region: CASSLPGEQYF. The DNA for the CDR3 is TGTGCCAGCAGCCTCCCGGGCGAGCAGTACTTC.

The J gene is TRBJ1-3, the V gene TRBV7-9, with 8 bases that match TRBD1. The trim removed 5 bases at V and 3 bases at J, leaving 6 bases unmatched. The CDR3 runs to 15 residues. The germline gives CDR1 SEHNR, CDR2 FQNEAQ (reference sequence). This CDR3 is CASSDGQGFGNTIYF. The CDR3 DNA follows: TGTGCCAGCAGCGATGGACAGGGTTTTGGAAACACCATATATTTT.

The CDR3 protein is CASSLYAPSYNEQFF. CDR3 sequence (DNA): TGTGCCAGCAGTTTATACGCCCCCTCCTACAATGAGCAGTTCTTC. The chain links TRBV28 to TRBJ2-1; no clear D. With 1 base removed from V and 0 bases from J, the gap between germline ends came to 7 bases. There are 15 residues in the CDR3. Germline values: CDR1 MDHEN, CDR2 SYDVKM. Full variable domain (outside the CDR3, taken from reference TRBV28 and TRBJ2-1): DVKVTQSSRYLVKRTGEKVFLECVQDMDHENMFWYRQDPGLGLRLIYFSYDVKMKEKGDIPEGYSVSREKKERFSLILESASTNQTSMYLCASSLYAPSYNEQFFGPGTRLTVL.

CDR3 sequence (DNA): TGTGCCAGCGGGGTTGTCGGGGAGCTGTTTTTT. Translation gives CASGVVGELFF. This sequence joins TRBV7-8 and TRBJ2-2; no definite D call. The CDR3 extends over 11 amino acids. Trimming stripped 8 bases from V and 7 bases from J, with 8 bases between. Germline V lookup: CDR1 SGHVS, CDR2 FQNEAQ.

J is TRBJ1-1 and V is TRBV5-4, with D perhaps matching TRBD1 (5 bases). Trimming pared 4 bases from V and 4 bases from J, leaving 20 bases between. CDR1 SGHNT and CDR2 YYREEE come from the germline V gene (reference sequence). This CDR3 spans 16 amino acids. The CDR3 is CASSQAGTAFRTEAFF. CDR3 DNA: TGTGCCAGCAGCCAAGCCGGGACGGCTTTTCGCACTGAAGCTTTCTTT.

The chain recombines TRBV30 with TRBJ2-1, with 7 bases aligning to TRBD1. V gave up 1 base and J gave up 8 bases; unmatched junction bases: 11. The CDR3 is 15 residues long. Germline CDR1 reads GTSNPN; CDR2 reads SVGIG (reference sequence). This chain's CDR3 is CAWSAWPQGIHEQFF. DNA of the CDR3: TGTGCCTGGAGTGCCTGGCCACAGGGGATCCATGAGCAGTTCTTC.

This clone occurred once. At one end the junction does not follow the germline gene, possibly because of a read error. The chain couples TRBV6-6 to TRBJ1-2, with D unresolved. CDR1 and CDR2 (germline): MNHNY, SVGAGI (reference sequence). There are 16 residues in the CDR3. CDR3 loop: CASSDSVVAGNYGYTF. The CDR3 nucleotides are TGTGCCAGCAGTGACTCGGTGGTTGCGGGGAACTATGGCTACACCTTC.

The chain links TRBV4-2 to TRBJ2-7, with 9 bases that match TRBD2. The CDR3 loop spans 13 amino acids. The V gene's germline CDR1 is LGHNA and CDR2 YNFKEQ. With V trimmed by 5 bases and J by 3 bases, 2 bases remained unmatched. The DNA for the CDR3 is TGTGCCAGCAGCTTTAGCGGGAGCTACGAGCAGTACTTC. It is translated as CASSFSGSYEQYF.

The chain links TRBV27 to TRBJ2-5, with TRBD1 matching 7 bases. Germline V CDR1 and CDR2: MNHEY, SMNVEV (reference sequence). V shed 4 bases and J 4 bases; nucleotides not matched to a gene: 3. This CDR3 contains 13 residues. The CDR3 DNA reads TGTGCCAGCAGTTCGACAGGGTTAGAGACCCAGTACTTC. It codes for CASSSTGLETQYF.

This rearrangement joins TRBV6-5 to TRBJ2-7; TRBD2 matches 8 bases. After removal of 6 bases from V and 1 base from J, the junction contained 8 bases not matched to a gene. The germline V gene has CDR1 MNHEY and CDR2 SVGAGI. The CDR3 is 15 residues long. The CDR3 bases are TGTGCCAGCAGCTTACTGAGCGGGAGTTCCTACGAGCAGTACTTC. This gives the protein CASSLLSGSSYEQYF.

This chain connects TRBV4-3 to TRBJ2-2; D perhaps matches TRBD2 (6 bases). This CDR3 has 15 amino acids. The germline V and J ends were trimmed by 4 bases and 6 bases, with 15 bases remaining between them. Per the germline V gene, CDR1 is LGHNA and CDR2 is YSLEER. As DNA, the CDR3 is TGCGCCAGCAGCCGAGTGCTAGGGGAGGCCGGGGAGCTGTTTTTT. Amino acids: CASSRVLGEAGELFF.

V is TRBV27 and J is TRBJ2-1, with 7 nucleotides matching TRBD2. CDR3 size: 15 residues. The junction had 7 bases not matched to a gene; V was cut back by 6 bases and J by 2 bases. CDR1 and CDR2 (germline): MNHEY, SMNVEV (reference sequence). Here the CDR3 DNA reads TGTGCCAGCAGGGGAGGGGCTTATCCCTACAATGAGCAGTTCTTC. This gives the protein CASRGGAYPYNEQFF.

V and J are TRBV28 and TRBJ2-5, with TRBD2 identical over 12 bases. V was pared by 3 bases and J by 1 base, with 9 bases of the junction left unmatched. The CDR3 covers 18 residues. The germline V gene encodes CDR1 MDHEN and CDR2 SYDVKM. The CDR3 coding sequence is TGTGCCAGCAGTTTCCCTCCTGGACTAGCGGGAAGCCAAGAGACCCAGTACTTC. Translating it yields CASSFPPGLAGSQETQYF.

In this sample, this clone turned up once. This sequence joins TRBV2 and TRBJ2-3; 7 nucleotides align to TRBD2. From germline, CDR1 is SNHLY and CDR2 FYNNEI. Trimming at V came to 7 bases and at J to 4 bases, leaving 5 bases not matched to a gene. There are 13 residues in the CDR3. The CDR3: CASTGAGADTQYF. In nucleotides, the CDR3 is TGTGCCAGCACCGGGGCGGGGGCAGATACGCAGTATTTT.